Presented here are 21 T cell receptor beta chains from one specimen sequenced in a study of neoadjuvant anti-PD-1 for oral cavity cancer. Data came from immunoSEQ multiplex PCR; TCRdb stores just in-frame clones and leaves some out. The sample has more than 7,000 clones; roughly 50% are singletons. This material consisted of tumor tissue, taken before nivolumab (anti-PD-1) treatment. The receptors come from a person aged 35-79 years with oral cavity squamous cell carcinoma.

A single count supports this clone. V is TRBV6-5 and J is TRBJ2-1; the D is unclear. CDR3 length equals 12 residues. CDR1 and CDR2 from the germline V gene are MNHEY and SVGAGI. V was shortened by 7 bases and J by 6 bases, with 10 bases between the two germline ends. This CDR3 reads CASNPGGNEQFF. The CDR3 bases are TGTGCCAGCAACCCGGGCGGCAATGAGCAGTTCTTC.

This clone was detected only a few times. The chain carries TRBV15 and TRBJ1-5; D remains ambiguous. The V end was cut by 5 bases, the J end by 6 bases, with 14 bases between. In germline, CDR1 is LNHNV, CDR2 YYDKDF (reference sequence). The CDR3 has 14 amino acids. CDR3 protein: CATSGLRDGQPQHF. The CDR3 DNA sequence: TGTGCCACCAGCGGATTACGGGATGGTCAGCCCCAGCATTTT.

This clone was recorded a few times. The V gene is TRBV29-1, the J gene TRBJ2-3; tentatively, D is TRBD1 (5 bases). The CDR3 is made up of 14 amino acids. Germline assignment: CDR1 SQVTM and CDR2 ANQGSEA. Trimming shortened V by 0 bases and J by 8 bases, and 15 bases separated the two germline ends. The CDR3 is CSVEDPQVGSTQYF. CDR3 bases: TGCAGCGTTGAAGATCCACAGGTTGGGTCTACGCAGTATTTT.

This chain connects TRBV18 to TRBJ2-7, with D unresolved. V was pared by 1 base and J by 3 bases, with 4 bases between. This CDR3 region has 12 residues. Germline-derived CDR1 and CDR2 are KGHSH and LQKENI. The CDR3 loop is CASSPLDYEQYF. The CDR3 DNA sequence: TGTGCCAGCTCACCACTCGACTACGAGCAGTACTTC.

In its sample, this clone is medium-sized. The V call is TRBV5-1, the J call TRBJ1-1; TRBD1 is a possible D gene (5 bases). Germline CDR1 is SGHRS and CDR2 is YFSETQ. The V end lost 0 bases, the J end lost 11 bases, and 17 bases lay between the germline ends. This CDR3 has 14 amino acids. The CDR3: CASSLGGGAMWAFF. DNA for the CDR3: TGCGCCAGCAGCTTGGGTGGAGGGGCGATGTGGGCTTTCTTT.

This clone was seen a few times. The rearrangement links TRBV6-4 to TRBJ2-2; 8 nucleotides agree with TRBD2. This CDR3 comprises 15 residues. Trimming took 5 bases from V and 4 from J; bases not matched to a gene: 6. Germline V lookup: CDR1 MRHNA, CDR2 SNTAGT. CDR3 in DNA: TGTGCCAGCAGTCCCACTAGCGGAGGCACCGGGGAGCTGTTTTTT. It yields the protein CASSPTSGGTGELFF.

Only one count was recorded for this clone. The chain recombines TRBV28 with TRBJ1-5; the D is unclear. Trimming pared 5 bases from V and 1 base from J, leaving 12 bases between. This CDR3 comprises 15 residues. The germline CDR1 and CDR2 sequences are MDHEN and SYDVKM. The CDR3 DNA is TGTGCCAGCAGTCATGGTTCTATAAGCAATCAGCCCCAGCATTTT. Translated: CASSHGSISNQPQHF.

The chain is built from TRBV30 and TRBJ2-2; D uncertain. The CDR3 extends over 15 amino acids. The V end lost 0 bases, the J end lost 2 bases, and 10 bases lay between the germline ends. CDR1 is GTSNPN and CDR2 is SVGIG in the germline V gene (reference sequence). The CDR3 sequence is CAWSVPGANTGELFF. DNA of the CDR3: TGTGCCTGGAGTGTACCAGGAGCTAACACCGGGGAGCTGTTTTTT.

This chain uses TRBV5-4 with TRBJ2-1; TRBD1 or TRBD2 may be the D gene (5 bases each). This CDR3 is built from 17 residues. Germline loops: CDR1 SGHNT, CDR2 YYREEE (reference sequence). Trimming left V 5 bases short and J 4 bases short, with 22 bases between. The CDR3 sequence is CASSPDPGRALYNEQFF. The CDR3 DNA reads as TGTGCCAGCAGTCCTGACCCGGGGCGCGCGTTATACAATGAGCAGTTCTTC. The whole variable domain, filled in from reference TRBV5-4 and TRBJ2-1, reads ETGVTQSPTHLIKTRGQQVTLRCSSQSGHNTVSWYQQALGQGPQFIFQYYREEENGRGNFPPRFSGLQFPNYSSELNVNALELDDSALYLCASSPDPGRALYNEQFFGPGTRLTVL.

V usage is TRBV11-2 and J usage is TRBJ2-1; 10 bases match TRBD2. This CDR3 has 16 residues. Germline CDR1 and CDR2: SGHAT and FQNNGV. Trimming removed 0 bases from V and 7 bases from J; junction bases left unmatched: 6. The CDR3 sequence: CASSLDNSGGRNEQFF. CDR3 coding DNA: TGTGCCAGCAGCTTAGATAATAGCGGGGGGAGGAATGAGCAGTTCTTC. The variable domain in full, with the rest retrieved from reference TRBV11-2 and TRBJ2-1, is EAGVAQSPRYKIIEKRQSVAFWCNPISGHATLYWYQQILGQGPKLLIQFQNNGVVDDSQLPKDRFSAERLKGVDSTLKIQPAKLEDSAVYLCASSLDNSGGRNEQFFGPGTRLTVL.

This clone has a handful of counts. The chain employs TRBV7-3 and TRBJ2-5, with 8 bases matching TRBD1. V lost 5 bases, J lost 4 bases, and 6 bases stayed unmatched. This CDR3 has 14 residues. The germline V gene has CDR1 SGHTA and CDR2 FQGTGA. CDR3 nucleotide sequence: TGTGCCAGCAGCCCTACAGGGGGTGGAGAGACCCAGTACTTC. It specifies CASSPTGGGETQYF.

V and J are TRBV5-1 and TRBJ2-3, with 9 bases aligning to TRBD2. Trimming took 6 bases from V and 4 from J; bases not matched to a gene: 3. Germline V lookup: CDR1 SGHRS, CDR2 YFSETQ. The CDR3 runs to 13 residues. CDR3 in amino acids: CASNSGSADTQYF. CDR3 sequence (DNA): TGCGCCAGCAATAGCGGGAGTGCAGATACGCAGTATTTT.

There are a few counts of this clone. The chain couples TRBV11-2 to TRBJ2-2; TRBD1 or TRBD2 may be the D gene (5 bases each). The germline CDR1 and CDR2 sequences are SGHAT and FQNNGV. Trimming stripped 0 bases from V and 5 bases from J, with 19 bases between. CDR3 length: 18 amino acids. The CDR3 loop is CASSLDLGWGPDTGELFF. CDR3 nucleotide sequence: TGTGCCAGCAGCTTAGATCTGGGGTGGGGACCGGATACCGGGGAGCTGTTTTTT.

This clone has only a few counts. The chain couples TRBV7-9 to TRBJ2-1; TRBD2 might be the D (6 bases). Germline V gives CDR1 SEHNR, CDR2 FQNEAQ (reference sequence). Trimming removed 1 base from V and 1 base from J, with 11 bases in between. The CDR3 has 16 amino acids. The CDR3 loop reads CASSLEGTGSYNEQFF. The CDR3, as DNA: TGTGCCAGCAGCTTAGAGGGGACTGGTTCCTACAATGAGCAGTTCTTC.

This sequence joins TRBV29-1 and TRBJ2-3; D is possibly TRBD2 (5 bases). Germline V lookup: CDR1 SQVTM, CDR2 ANQGSEA. The CDR3 runs 13 residues. V was shortened by 6 bases and J by 2 bases, with 12 bases between the two germline ends. For the CDR3, the DNA is TGCAGCGTCGCTGTAGCGCTCACAGATACGCAGTATTTT. Translated: CSVAVALTDTQYF.

The genes are TRBV6-1 and TRBJ1-5, with 7 bases fitting TRBD1. The CDR3 is 16 amino acids. CDR1 is MNHNS, CDR2 SASEGT, per germline. V dropped 0 bases and J dropped 3; count of bases not matched to a gene: 5. As DNA, the CDR3 is TGTGCCAGCAGTGAAGCAGGGGGACAGATCAATCAGCCCCAGCATTTT. Translating gives CASSEAGGQINQPQHF.

This clone was observed a few times. The chain recombines TRBV15 with TRBJ2-3; 10 positions agree with TRBD2. Trimming at V came to 6 bases and at J to 4 bases, leaving 4 bases not matched to a gene. The CDR3 has 14 amino acids. From germline, CDR1 is LNHNV and CDR2 YYDKDF (reference sequence). CDR3 sequence: CATRLAGEADTQYF. CDR3 in DNA: TGTGCCACCAGGCTAGCGGGAGAGGCAGATACGCAGTATTTT.

The CDR3 spells CASSPPTGAGTEAFF. In nucleotides, the CDR3 is TGTGCCAGTAGTCCCCCAACAGGGGCGGGTACTGAAGCTTTCTTT. This chain links TRBV19 with TRBJ1-1; 7 positions match TRBD1. Germline CDR1 is LNHDA and CDR2 is SQIVND (reference sequence). Trimming cost V 5 bases and J 5 bases; bases outside gene matches: 11. The CDR3 is 15 amino acids.

DNA for the CDR3: TGTGCCAGCAGTACCCCCGGGATCTTCACCGGGGAGCTGTTTTTT. Amino acid sequence: CASSTPGIFTGELFF. The chain has TRBV28 and TRBJ2-2; tentative D call: TRBD2 (5 bases). Germline CDR1 and CDR2: MDHEN and SYDVKM. The CDR3 length is 15 residues. Deletions cut 5 bases from V and 4 bases from J, with 14 bases between.

The chain combines TRBV2 with TRBJ1-1; D call uncertain. CDR1 SNHLY and CDR2 FYNNEI come from the germline V gene. The V and J ends lost 8 bases and 1 base respectively, with 14 bases between them. This CDR3 has 14 residues. The DNA of the CDR3 is TGTGCCAGCGGGCGAGGGCAGTGGAACACTGAAGCTTTCTTT. Its protein product is CASGRGQWNTEAFF.

The genes are TRBV27 and TRBJ2-2; weak D call: TRBD2 (6 bases). This CDR3 is 13 amino acids long. The germline V gene encodes CDR1 MNHEY and CDR2 SMNVEV (reference sequence). Trimming stripped 5 bases from V and 6 bases from J, with 10 bases between. CDR3 loop: CASSTREAGELFF. The CDR3 DNA reads as TGTGCCAGCAGTACCAGGGAGGCCGGGGAGCTGTTTTTT.